This record concerns one TCR beta chain sequence. What it recognizes is unknown. This specimen comes from a study of PD-1 blockade in classical Hodgkin lymphoma. Overall study findings and caveats: According to reports, newly diagnosed patients had lower baseline TCR diversity than healthy donors, and relapsed/refractory patients had lower baseline TCR diversity still.

TCRdb keeps only in-frame clones here, not all; method: immunoSEQ multiplex PCR. This table has about 59,000 clones, roughly 90% appearing once. Every patient relapsed after autologous stem cell transplantation, and brentuximab vedotin exposure varied. CDR3 length: 14 amino acids. V lost 6 bases to trimming and J lost 5 bases, with 16 bases between them. Germline V gene sequence: CDR1 SGHAT, CDR2 FQNNGV. The sequenced sample was peripheral blood mononuclear cells (PBMCs), obtained at baseline. The rearrangement uses TRBV11-2 and TRBJ2-5, with D perhaps matching TRBD1 (6 bases). The sequence derives from a human donor with classical Hodgkin lymphoma. The CDR3 reads CASRVPGAGETQYF. The CDR3 DNA follows: TGTGCCAGCAGGGTCCCAGGGGCTGGGGAGACCCAGTACTTC.